The next 22 T cell receptor beta chains were all read from a single sample in a study of T cell repertoires in cytomegalovirus infection. TCRdb recomputed calls from the reads with MiXCR, one row per CDR3 protein. The sample includes some 590,000 distinct CDR3 sequences, 35% to 50% seen only once; the top ten take around 48%. No cognate antigen is known for these TCRs. Material: cultured PBMCs, obtained from culture after CMV antigen stimulation. The receptors shown here come from a human donor in good health (CMV status not recorded). Some clones in this sample may be carry-over from other donors' samples.

The chain has TRBV7-6 and TRBJ2-6; either TRBD1 or TRBD2 may fit D (5 bases each). Germline CDR1 is SGHVS and CDR2 is FNYEAQ. The CDR3 contains 17 residues. Trimming removed 4 bases from V and 2 bases from J, with 15 bases in between. The DNA for the CDR3 is TGTGCCAGCAGCTCCTCCATTCTGGGGGCTGGGGCCAACGTCCTGACTTTC. This gives the protein CASSSSILGAGANVLTF. The whole variable domain, filled in from reference TRBV7-6 and TRBJ2-6, reads GAGVSQSPRYKVTKRGQDVALRCDPISGHVSLYWYRQALGQGPEFLTYFNYEAQQDKSGLPNDRFSAERPEGSISTLTIQRTEQRDSAMYRCASSSSILGAGANVLTFGAGSRLTVL.

This sequence joins TRBV4-1 and TRBJ2-1, with a possible D match to TRBD2 (5 bases). The CDR3 covers 18 residues. V lost 1 base and J 0 bases, leaving 16 bases between the germline ends. Germline V gene data show CDR1 as MGHRA and CDR2 as YSYEKL. In DNA form, the CDR3 reads TGCGCCAGCAGCCAAGGGAGGATCGCGAAGAGCTCCTACAATGAGCAGTTCTTC. Translating it yields CASSQGRIAKSSYNEQFF.

The rearrangement links TRBV7-2 to TRBJ2-1; the D is unclear. CDR1 and CDR2 from the germline V gene are SGHTA and FQGNSA. The CDR3 covers 14 residues. The V gene lost 3 bases and the J gene lost 3 bases, with 9 bases spanning the gap. The CDR3 protein is CASSFGSYYNEQFF. CDR3 DNA: TGTGCCAGCAGCTTTGGAAGTTACTACAATGAGCAGTTCTTC. Full variable domain (outside the CDR3, taken from reference TRBV7-2 and TRBJ2-1): GAGVSQSPSNKVTEKGKDVELRCDPISGHTALYWYRQSLGQGLEFLIYFQGNSAPDKSGLPSDRFSAERTGGSVSTLTIQRTQQEDSAVYLCASSFGSYYNEQFFGPGTRLTVL.

The genes are TRBV6-1 and TRBJ2-3; no clear D. Trimming stripped 1 base from V and 5 bases from J, with 10 bases between. This CDR3 spans 14 amino acids. Germline V gene sequence: CDR1 MNHNS, CDR2 SASEGT. CDR3 residues: CASSEEGSRDTQYF. The CDR3 region has the DNA TGTGCCAGCAGTGAAGAAGGCTCGCGAGATACGCAGTATTTT.

The chain uses TRBV5-5 and TRBJ2-3, with a tentative D call TRBD1 (5 bases). The CDR3 loop spans 14 amino acids. Germline values: CDR1 SGHKS, CDR2 YYEKEE (reference sequence). Trimming left V 4 bases short and J 4 bases short, with 13 bases between. The CDR3 spells CASSPRQLSDTQYF. As DNA, the CDR3 is TGTGCCAGCAGCCCCAGACAGCTCTCAGATACGCAGTATTTT.

Concerning this clonotype: Relative to the germline gene, one junction end is altered; a read error may explain this. The V and J genes are TRBV4-2 and TRBJ2-3; 10 nucleotides agree with TRBD2. Germline assignment: CDR1 LGHNA and CDR2 YNFKEQ. CDR3 length: 16 residues. CDR3 sequence: CDSSRVLAGDTDTQYF. CDR3 DNA: TGTGACAGCAGCCGCGTCCTAGCGGGGGACACAGATACGCAGTATTTT.

This clonotype was counted a few times. The chain couples TRBV12-3 or TRBV12-4 to TRBJ2-3, with TRBD2 matching over 8 bases. The CDR3 sequence is 14 residues long. Unmatched junction bases numbered 4, after V lost 7 bases and J lost 1 base. The CDR3 bases are TGTGCCAGCACCCAAGCGGGGGGCACAGATACGCAGTATTTT. It specifies CASTQAGGTDTQYF.

This clonotype appeared once. CDR3 protein: CASSEGYRTGVFEQYF. The CDR3 DNA sequence: TGCGCCAGCAGCGAGGGCTACCGGACAGGGGTTTTCGAGCAGTACTTC. The chain carries TRBV10-2 and TRBJ2-7; TRBD1 matches 9 bases. J was trimmed by 6 bases and V by 6 bases; bases with no gene match: 15. The CDR3 runs 16 residues. CDR1 and CDR2 from the germline V gene are WSHSY and SAAADI.

This clonotype appeared once. The rearrangement links TRBV5-4 to TRBJ1-2; D not resolved. The CDR3 spans 13 residues. V was pared by 0 bases and J by 9 bases, with 12 bases between. The germline gives CDR1 SGHNT, CDR2 YYREEE (reference sequence). The CDR3 sequence is CASSLESSGSYTF. CDR3 nucleotides: TGTGCCAGCAGCTTGGAGTCGTCCGGGAGCTACACCTTC.

The CDR3 DNA reads TGTGCCAGCAGCAACGGCGCCTGTGAGCAGTACTTC. Its protein product is CASSNGACEQYF. This chain connects TRBV6-2 or TRBV6-3 to TRBJ2-7; D is undetermined. Germline lookup yields CDR1 MNHEY and CDR2 SVGEGT. This CDR3 is 12 amino acids long. Trimming stripped 6 bases from V and 7 bases from J, with 13 bases between.

The V call is TRBV7-9, the J call TRBJ2-5; D unresolved. Germline assignment: CDR1 SEHNR and CDR2 FQNEAQ (reference sequence). CDR3 length: 17 residues. Trimming removed 3 bases from V and 4 bases from J, with 21 bases in between. CDR3 bases: TGTGCCAGCAGCTTCCCTGGTCCCCTTTCCCCGAGAGAGACCCAGTACTTC. The encoded protein is CASSFPGPLSPRETQYF.

This clonotype was counted ten times or more. The rearrangement joins TRBV7-6 to TRBJ1-1; D unclear. CDR1 is SGHVS, CDR2 FNYEAQ, per germline. The CDR3 runs to 15 residues. The germline V and J ends were trimmed by 0 bases and 5 bases, with 13 bases remaining between them. CDR3 sequence (DNA): TGTGCCAGCAGCTTAGCTGAGGATTTTGGGACTGAAGCTTTCTTT. Translation gives CASSLAEDFGTEAFF.

The rearrangement joins TRBV28 to TRBJ2-3, with 7 bases fitting TRBD1. The V segment lost 3 bases and the J segment 6 bases; nucleotides outside the gene matches: 18. The germline gives CDR1 MDHEN, CDR2 SYDVKM. There are 18 residues in the CDR3. CDR3 region: CASSLKFEGARSVDTQYF. CDR3 nucleotides: TGTGCCAGCAGTTTGAAATTTGAGGGGGCGAGGTCGGTGGATACGCAGTATTTT.

The chain uses TRBV12-3 or TRBV12-4 and TRBJ2-2, with TRBD2 matching over 10 bases. V lost 5 bases, J lost 0 bases, and 9 bases stayed unmatched. CDR3 size: 18 residues. CDR3 amino acids: CASSASGGAWANTGELFF. For the CDR3, the DNA is TGTGCCAGCAGTGCTAGCGGGGGCGCGTGGGCGAACACCGGGGAGCTGTTTTTT.

CDR3 coding DNA: TGTGCCACCGGGAAGGGGGCGCATAATTCACCCCTCCACTTT. This gives the protein CATGKGAHNSPLHF. The rearrangement joins TRBV19 to TRBJ1-6; the match to TRBD1 covers 7 bases. In germline, CDR1 is LNHDA, CDR2 SQIVND (reference sequence). This CDR3 is 14 amino acids long. The V segment lost 10 bases and the J segment 5 bases; nucleotides outside the gene matches: 8.

The V and J genes are TRBV30 and TRBJ1-2; TRBD1 might be the D (6 bases). V lost 0 bases to trimming and J lost 4 bases, with 12 bases between them. CDR3 size: 14 residues. Germline V gives CDR1 GTSNPN, CDR2 SVGIG (reference sequence). The CDR3 region is CAWSVLGQLYGYTF. The DNA for the CDR3 is TGTGCCTGGAGTGTACTTGGACAGCTCTATGGCTACACCTTC.

The gene calls are TRBV19 and TRBJ1-5, with no clear D. The CDR3 covers 14 residues. V shed 7 bases and J shed 3 bases, with 13 bases lying between them. Germline V gives CDR1 LNHDA, CDR2 SQIVND (reference sequence). The DNA for the CDR3 is TGTGCCAGTAACGGGGAGACTAACAATCAGCCCCAGCATTTT. Translating it yields CASNGETNNQPQHF.

The chain employs TRBV28 and TRBJ1-5; no firm D call. Trimming removed 6 bases from V and 3 bases from J, with 12 bases in between. The CDR3 runs 14 residues. Looked up from germline, CDR1 is MDHEN and CDR2 is SYDVKM. The CDR3 nucleotides read TGTGCCAGCAGATCTGACGCTCCCAATCAGCCCCAGCATTTT. Its protein is CASRSDAPNQPQHF.

This clonotype was observed a handful of times. This chain connects TRBV7-2 to TRBJ1-5; TRBD1 is a possible D gene (5 bases). The ends were cut back, 1 base at V and 4 bases at J, with 11 bases in the middle. CDR3 length equals 15 residues. Germline loops: CDR1 SGHTA, CDR2 FQGNSA. The CDR3 region has the DNA TGTGCCAGCAGCTTAGGAGCGGCAGGGAATCAGCCCCAGCATTTT. This gives the protein CASSLGAAGNQPQHF.

The CDR3 nucleotides are TGTGCCATCAGGGGACTAGCGGATACAGATACGCAGTATTTT. Amino acid sequence: CAIRGLADTDTQYF. V and J are TRBV10-3 and TRBJ2-3; 11 bases are shared with TRBD2. V was clipped by 6 bases and J by 3 bases; unmatched bases: 2. The CDR3 has 14 residues. The germline V gene encodes CDR1 ENHRY and CDR2 SYGVKD.

This chain links TRBV6-6 with TRBJ2-7; D uncertain. In germline, CDR1 is MNHNY, CDR2 SVGAGI (reference sequence). The CDR3 extends over 15 amino acids. Trimming stripped 5 bases from V and 4 bases from J, with 18 bases between. The CDR3 sequence is CASSPENIYGYEQYF. The CDR3 coding sequence is TGTGCCAGCAGTCCTGAGAACATTTATGGGTACGAGCAGTACTTC.

The J gene is TRBJ2-3, the V gene TRBV7-2; D may be TRBD2 (5 bases). Looked up from germline, CDR1 is SGHTA and CDR2 is FQGNSA. Trimming pared 3 bases from V and 10 bases from J, leaving 11 bases between. CDR3 length equals 12 residues. The CDR3 bases are TGTGCCAGCAGCTTCGGCGGGTATGCGCAGTATTTT. It yields the protein CASSFGGYAQYF.